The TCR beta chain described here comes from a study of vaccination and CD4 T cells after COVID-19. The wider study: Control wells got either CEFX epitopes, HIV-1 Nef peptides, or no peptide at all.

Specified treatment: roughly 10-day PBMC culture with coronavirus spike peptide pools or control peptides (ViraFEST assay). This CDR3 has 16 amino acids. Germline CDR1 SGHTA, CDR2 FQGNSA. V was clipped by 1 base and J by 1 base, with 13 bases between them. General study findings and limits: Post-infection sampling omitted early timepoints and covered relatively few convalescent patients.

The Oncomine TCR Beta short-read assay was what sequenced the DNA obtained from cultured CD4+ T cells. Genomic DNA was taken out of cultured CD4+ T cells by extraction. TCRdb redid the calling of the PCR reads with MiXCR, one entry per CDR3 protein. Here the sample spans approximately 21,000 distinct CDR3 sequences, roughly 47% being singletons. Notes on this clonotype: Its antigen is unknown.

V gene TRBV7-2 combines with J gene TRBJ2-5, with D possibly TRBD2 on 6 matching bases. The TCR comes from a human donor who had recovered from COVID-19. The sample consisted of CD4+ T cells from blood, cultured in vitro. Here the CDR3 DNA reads TGTGCCAGCAGCTTAGTTCCAGCTAGCGTCCAAGAGACCCAGTACTTC. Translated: CASSLVPASVQETQYF.